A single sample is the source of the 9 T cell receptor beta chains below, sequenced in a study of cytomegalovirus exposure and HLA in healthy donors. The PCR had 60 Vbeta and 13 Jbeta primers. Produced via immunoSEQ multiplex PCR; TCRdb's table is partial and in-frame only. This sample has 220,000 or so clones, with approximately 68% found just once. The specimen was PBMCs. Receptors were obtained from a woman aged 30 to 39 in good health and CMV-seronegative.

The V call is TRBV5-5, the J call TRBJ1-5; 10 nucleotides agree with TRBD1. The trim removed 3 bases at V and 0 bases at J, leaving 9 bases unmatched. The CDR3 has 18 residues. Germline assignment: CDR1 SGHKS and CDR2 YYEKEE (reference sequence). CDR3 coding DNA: TGTGCCAGCAGCTATACCGGGACAGGGGTTTATAGCAATCAGCCCCAGCATTTT. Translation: CASSYTGTGVYSNQPQHF.

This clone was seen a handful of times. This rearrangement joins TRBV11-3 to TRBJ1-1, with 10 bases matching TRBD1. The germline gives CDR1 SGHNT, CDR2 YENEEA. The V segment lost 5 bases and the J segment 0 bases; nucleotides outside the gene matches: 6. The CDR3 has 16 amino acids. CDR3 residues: CASSPGQGEVNTEAFF. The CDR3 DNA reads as TGTGCCAGCAGCCCCGGACAGGGGGAGGTGAACACTGAAGCTTTCTTT.

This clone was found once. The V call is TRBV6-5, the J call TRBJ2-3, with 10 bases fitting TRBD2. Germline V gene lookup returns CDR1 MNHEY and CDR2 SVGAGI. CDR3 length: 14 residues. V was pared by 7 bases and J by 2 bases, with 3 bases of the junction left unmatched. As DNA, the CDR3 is TGTGCCAGCAATAGCGGGAGGAACACAGATACGCAGTATTTT. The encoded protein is CASNSGRNTDTQYF.

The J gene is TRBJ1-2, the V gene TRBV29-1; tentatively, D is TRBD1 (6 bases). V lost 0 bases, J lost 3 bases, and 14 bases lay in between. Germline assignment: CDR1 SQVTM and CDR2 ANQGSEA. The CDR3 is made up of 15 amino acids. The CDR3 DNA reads TGCAGCGTTGAAGATAGCCCAGGGGTGGACTATGGCTACACCTTC. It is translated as CSVEDSPGVDYGYTF.

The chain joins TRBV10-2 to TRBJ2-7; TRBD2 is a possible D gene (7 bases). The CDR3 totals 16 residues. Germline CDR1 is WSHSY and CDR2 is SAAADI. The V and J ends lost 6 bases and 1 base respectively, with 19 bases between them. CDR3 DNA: TGCGCCAGCAGGTCTAACGGGGGGCAGGGGTCCTACGAGCAGTACTTC. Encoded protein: CASRSNGGQGSYEQYF.

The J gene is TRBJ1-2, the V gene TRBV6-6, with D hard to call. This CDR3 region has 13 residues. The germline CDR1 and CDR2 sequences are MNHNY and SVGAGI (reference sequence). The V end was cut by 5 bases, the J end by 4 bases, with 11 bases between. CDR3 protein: CASSSTGSYGYTF. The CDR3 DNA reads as TGTGCCAGCAGTAGCACCGGGAGCTATGGCTACACCTTC.

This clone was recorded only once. The CDR3 region is CAISGGGGGYTF. Written as DNA, the CDR3 is TGTGCCATCAGTGGAGGCGGGGGTGGCTACACCTTC. This chain joins TRBV10-3 and TRBJ1-2, with D perhaps matching TRBD1 (5 bases). CDR1 and CDR2 (germline): ENHRY, SYGVKD. The V end was cut by 4 bases, the J end by 7 bases, with 10 bases between. The CDR3 is 12 residues long.

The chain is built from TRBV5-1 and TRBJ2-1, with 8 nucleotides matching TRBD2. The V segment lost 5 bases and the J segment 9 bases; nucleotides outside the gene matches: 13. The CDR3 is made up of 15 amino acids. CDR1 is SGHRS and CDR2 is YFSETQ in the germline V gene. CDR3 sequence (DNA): TGCGCCAGCAGTGAGGTTTTAGCGGGACGGGTTGAGCAGTTCTTC. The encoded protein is CASSEVLAGRVEQFF.

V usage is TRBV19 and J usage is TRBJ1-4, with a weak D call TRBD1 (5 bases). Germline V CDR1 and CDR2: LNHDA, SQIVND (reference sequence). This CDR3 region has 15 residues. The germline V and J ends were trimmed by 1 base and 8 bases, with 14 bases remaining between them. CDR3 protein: CASSIGGAKGEKLFF. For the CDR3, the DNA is TGTGCCAGTAGTATAGGGGGCGCTAAGGGCGAAAAACTGTTTTTT.